This T cell receptor (beta chain) was sequenced during a study of blood T cells in healthy people across ages. Looking at the study overall: The capture of about one barcoded beta molecule per two T cells was achieved by template switching.

This clonotype was seen a few times. For the second PCR, which ran for about 7 to 12 cycles, a sample-barcoded 5' primer and a J-beta primer mix were used. Each of the cDNA molecules was tagged by a template-switch adaptor with 12 random nucleotides. A single record per CDR3 protein comes from TCRdb applying MiXCR to the 5' RACE reads. The sample includes some 710,000 distinct CDR3 sequences, less than 60% seen only once; the top ten take approximately 18%. The specimen sequenced was blood. The TCR was taken from a man at least 80 years old in good health.

The CDR3 bases are TGTGCCAGCACAGCCGGGACTAGATATGAGCAGTTCTTC. Its translation is CASTAGTRYEQFF. J is TRBJ2-1 and V is TRBV4-2; 8 positions match TRBD2. After removal of 7 bases from V and 8 bases from J, the junction contained 7 bases not matched to a gene. This CDR3 comprises 13 residues. Germline CDR1 reads LGHNA; CDR2 reads YNFKEQ.